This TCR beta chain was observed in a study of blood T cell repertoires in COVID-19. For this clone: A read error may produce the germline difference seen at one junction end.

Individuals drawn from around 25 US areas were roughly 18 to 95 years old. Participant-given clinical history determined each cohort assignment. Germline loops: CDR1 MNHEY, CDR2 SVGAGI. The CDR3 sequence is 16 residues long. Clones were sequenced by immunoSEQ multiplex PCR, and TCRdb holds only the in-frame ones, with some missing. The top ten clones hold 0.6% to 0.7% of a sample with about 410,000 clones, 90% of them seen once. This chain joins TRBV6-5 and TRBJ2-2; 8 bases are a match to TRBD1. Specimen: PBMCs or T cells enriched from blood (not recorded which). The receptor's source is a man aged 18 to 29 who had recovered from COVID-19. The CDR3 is CASSHSRTGIPGELFF. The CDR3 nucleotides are TGTGCCAGCAGTCACTCCCGGACAGGGATTCCCGGGGAGCTGTTTTTT.